These 10 T cell receptor beta chains originate from one sample sequenced in a study of blood T cells in healthy people across ages. For the second PCR, which ran for roughly 6 to 12 cycles, a sample-barcoded 5' primer and a J-beta primer mix were used. TCRdb used MiXCR to reprocess the 5' RACE reads, holding one entry per CDR3 protein. This table has about 1.8 million distinct CDR3 sequences, about 49% appearing once. Sequenced sample: blood. All receptors come from a woman aged 40-49 years in good health.

J is TRBJ1-1 and V is TRBV27; tentatively, D is TRBD1 (6 bases). Germline CDR1 MNHEY, CDR2 SMNVEV (reference sequence). The CDR3 is made up of 11 amino acids. The V end lost 8 bases, the J end lost 5 bases, and 9 bases lay between the germline ends. The CDR3 DNA reads TGTGCCAGCCTCAGGGGAACTGAAGCTTTCTTT. Its protein product is CASLRGTEAFF.

The chain couples TRBV15 to TRBJ1-4; 7 bases line up with TRBD1. The trim removed 3 bases at V and 4 bases at J, leaving 8 bases unmatched. The CDR3 consists of 16 residues. The germline V gene encodes CDR1 LNHNV and CDR2 YYDKDF (reference sequence). In nucleotides, the CDR3 is TGTGCCACCAGCAGTCCCGGGACAGAGGATAATGAAAAACTGTTTTTT. Protein product: CATSSPGTEDNEKLFF.

V is TRBV7-9 and J is TRBJ2-4; unclear D gene. The CDR3 consists of 12 residues. Deletions cut 1 base from V and 13 bases from J, with 11 bases between. The germline CDR1 and CDR2 sequences are SEHNR and FQNEAQ (reference sequence). Written as DNA, the CDR3 is TGTGCCAGCAGCTTAGAGGTCTTCCAGCAGTACTTC. It encodes CASSLEVFQQYF.

The rearrangement links TRBV12-3 or TRBV12-4 to TRBJ1-2; D is unclear. The CDR3 has 13 residues. Trimming pared 3 bases from V and 6 bases from J, leaving 11 bases between. CDR3 sequence reads: CASSFGGIDGYTF. CDR3 in DNA: TGTGCCAGCAGTTTCGGAGGGATCGATGGCTACACCTTC.

The rearrangement links TRBV7-9 to TRBJ1-2; 8 nucleotides agree with TRBD1. The V gene's germline CDR1 is SEHNR and CDR2 FQNEAQ (reference sequence). The V segment lost 4 bases and the J segment 6 bases; nucleotides outside the gene matches: 10. The CDR3 runs to 15 residues. The DNA for the CDR3 is TGTGCCAGCAGCTATACGACAGGGGACACGAATGGCTACACCTTC. Translated, it gives CASSYTTGDTNGYTF.

A note on this clonotype: It may be a read error: a sequence one base away is much more abundant. This chain links TRBV5-6 with TRBJ2-6; D gene uncertain. Germline values: CDR1 SGHDT, CDR2 YYEEEE. The CDR3 contains 15 residues. The DNA of the CDR3 is TGTGCCGGCAGCTTCGATATCTCTGGGGCCAACGTCCTGACTTTC. Encoded protein: CAGSFDISGANVLTF.

This clonotype has more than one count but fewer than ten. CDR3 nucleotides: TGTGCCAGCAGCTTTCGGGGCAGCGGCACAGATACGCAGTATTTT. It yields the protein CASSFRGSGTDTQYF. This chain connects TRBV5-6 to TRBJ2-3; either TRBD1 or TRBD2 may supply D (5 bases each). V dropped 2 bases and J dropped 1 base, with 11 bases sitting between them. CDR1 is SGHDT, CDR2 YYEEEE, per germline. CDR3 length: 15 residues.

The chain uses TRBV5-1 and TRBJ2-3; TRBD1 matches at 8 bases. In germline, CDR1 is SGHRS, CDR2 YFSETQ. Trimming cost V 5 bases and J 2 bases; bases outside gene matches: 10. There are 16 residues in the CDR3. As DNA, the CDR3 is TGCGCCAGCAGACCTCAGAGGACAGGGATCACAGATACGCAGTATTTT. Amino acids: CASRPQRTGITDTQYF.

This sequence joins TRBV27 and TRBJ1-5; D not resolved. The CDR3 has 13 residues. Per germline, CDR1 MNHEY and CDR2 SMNVEV (reference sequence). Trimming pared 0 bases from V and 6 bases from J, leaving 6 bases between. Here the CDR3 reads CASSLSSSQPQHF. DNA for the CDR3: TGTGCCAGCAGTTTATCGTCAAGTCAGCCCCAGCATTTT.

V and J are TRBV20-1 and TRBJ2-4, with TRBD1 matching over 7 bases. The CDR3 runs to 13 residues. With 6 bases clipped from V and 7 bases from J, the junction kept 9 bases outside the gene matches. Looked up from germline, CDR1 is DFQATT and CDR2 is SNEGSKA (reference sequence). CDR3 sequence: CSASTGVGNIQYF. CDR3 nucleotide sequence: TGCAGTGCAAGTACAGGGGTGGGGAACATTCAGTACTTC.